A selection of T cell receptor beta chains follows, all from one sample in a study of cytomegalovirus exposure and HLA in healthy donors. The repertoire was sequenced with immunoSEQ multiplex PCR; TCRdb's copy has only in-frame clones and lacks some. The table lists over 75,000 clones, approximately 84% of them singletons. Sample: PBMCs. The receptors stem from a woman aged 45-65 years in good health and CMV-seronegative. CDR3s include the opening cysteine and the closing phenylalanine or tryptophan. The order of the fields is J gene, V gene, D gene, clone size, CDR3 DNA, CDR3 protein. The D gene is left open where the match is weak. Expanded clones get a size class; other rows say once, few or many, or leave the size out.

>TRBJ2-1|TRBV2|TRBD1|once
TGTGCCAGCAGTGAAAGATGGACAGGATCTAACAATGAGCAGTTCTTC
CASSERWTGSNNEQFF
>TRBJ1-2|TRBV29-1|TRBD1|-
TGCAGCGTTGCCCTCGGGACAGGCCTGATTACCAACTATGGCTACACCTTC
CSVALGTGLITNYGYTF
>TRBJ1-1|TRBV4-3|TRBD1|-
TGCGCCAGCAGCCAAGGCCCGGGACAGGAGAACACTGAAGCTTTCTTT
CASSQGPGQENTEAFF
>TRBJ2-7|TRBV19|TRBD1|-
TGTGCCAGTAGCACATCGGGCAGGGGGTCCTACGAGCAGTACTTC
CASSTSGRGSYEQYF
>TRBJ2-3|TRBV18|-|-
TGTGCCAGCTCACCAGTCTCCAGCGGAGCAGATACGCAGTATTTT
CASSPVSSGADTQYF
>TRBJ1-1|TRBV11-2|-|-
TGTGCCAGCAGCTTCGGCAGGGGACAAATGAACACTGAAGCTTTCTTT
CASSFGRGQMNTEAFF
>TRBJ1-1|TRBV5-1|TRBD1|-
TGCGCCAGCAGCTTTGTAGGCAGGGGGATCGCTGAAGCTTTCTTT
CASSFVGRGIAEAFF
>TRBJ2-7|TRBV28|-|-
TGTGCCAGCAGTTCGCGGGGAGCGAGCTCCTACGAGCAGTACTTC
CASSSRGASSYEQYF
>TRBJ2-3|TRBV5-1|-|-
TGCGCCAGCAGCTCCAGGGTAAGGGGCACAGATACGCAGTATTTT
CASSSRVRGTDTQYF
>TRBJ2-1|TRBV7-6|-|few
TGTGCCAGCAGCCTCGGGACATCCAACAATGAGCAGTTCTTC
CASSLGTSNNEQFF
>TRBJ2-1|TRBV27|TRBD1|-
TGTGCCAGCAGTTTGGGGGCAGGGGGCGGCGATGAGCAGTTCTTC
CASSLGAGGGDEQFF
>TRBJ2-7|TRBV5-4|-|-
TGTGCCAGCAGCTTGGTGGCGGACAGCTCCTACGAGCAGTACTTC
CASSLVADSSYEQYF
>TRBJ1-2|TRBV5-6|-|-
TGTGCCAGCAGCTTGGGACCAGGGGCTAACTATGGCTACACCTTC
CASSLGPGANYGYTF
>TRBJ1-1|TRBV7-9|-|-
TGTGCCAGCAGCCTTAGACAGGCTGCGATGAACACTGAAGCTTTCTTT
CASSLRQAAMNTEAFF
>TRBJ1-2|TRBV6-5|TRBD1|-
TGTGCCAGCAGTCCGACAGGGGGCGCGGGCTATGGCTACACCTTC
CASSPTGGAGYGYTF
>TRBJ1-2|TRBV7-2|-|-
TGTGCCAGCAGCCTTCTCAACCAGAACTATGGCTACACCTTC
CASSLLNQNYGYTF
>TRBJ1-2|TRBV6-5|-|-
TGTGCCAGCAGTCCGTTTACGGCCGGGAGCTATGGCTACACCTTC
CASSPFTAGSYGYTF
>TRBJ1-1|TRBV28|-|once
TGTGCCAGCAGTTTAAGGGGCGAGGACACTGAAGCTTTCTTT
CASSLRGEDTEAFF
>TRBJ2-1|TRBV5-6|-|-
TGTGCCAGCAGCCCAGCCTCCGGGGGCTCCTACAATGAGCAGTTCTTC
CASSPASGGSYNEQFF
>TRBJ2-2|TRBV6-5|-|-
TGTGCCAGCAGTTACTCGAGAGGGTCCGGGGAGCTGTTTTTT
CASSYSRGSGELFF
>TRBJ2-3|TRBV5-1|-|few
TGCGCCAGCAGCTTGTCCGGCACAGATACGCAGTATTTT
CASSLSGTDTQYF
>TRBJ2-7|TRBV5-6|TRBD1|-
TGTGCCAGCAGCTGGACAGGGCGATCCTACGAGCAGTACTTC
CASSWTGRSYEQYF
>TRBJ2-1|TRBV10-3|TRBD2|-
TGTGCCGCAAGAGCTAGCGGGAGTAGGGGTGAGCAGTTCTTC
CAARASGSRGEQFF
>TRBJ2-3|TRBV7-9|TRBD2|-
TGTGCCAGCAGCTTAGGTCCTAGCGGGGACACAGATACGCAGTATTTT
CASSLGPSGDTDTQYF
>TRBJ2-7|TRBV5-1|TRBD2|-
TGCGCCAGCAGCTTTTCAGCGGGAGGGCCGTACGAGCAGTACTTC
CASSFSAGGPYEQYF
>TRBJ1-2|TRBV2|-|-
TGTGCCAGCAACAGAGACGGCTACACCTTC
CASNRDGYTF
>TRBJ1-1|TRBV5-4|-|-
TGTGCCAGCAGCCGCAGGGGTCCCTTGAACACTGAAGCTTTCTTT
CASSRRGPLNTEAFF
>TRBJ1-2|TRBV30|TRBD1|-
TGTGCCTGGACGGACAGGGGCCGAGCTAACTATGGCTACACCTTC
CAWTDRGRANYGYTF
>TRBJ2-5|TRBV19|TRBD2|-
TGTGCCAGTAGGCCTTCTAGCGGACTAGGGAAGACCCAGTACTTC
CASRPSSGLGKTQYF
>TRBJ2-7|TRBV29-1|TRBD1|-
TGCAGCGTGGCACGACAGGGTGGCTACGAGCAGTACTTC
CSVARQGGYEQYF
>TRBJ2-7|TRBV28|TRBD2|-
TGTGCCAGCAGTGTAGCGGGAGGGCCCTACGAGCAGTACTTC
CASSVAGGPYEQYF
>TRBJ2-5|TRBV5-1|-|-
TGCGCCAGCAGCTTGGCTAGCCAAGAGACCCAGTACTTC
CASSLASQETQYF
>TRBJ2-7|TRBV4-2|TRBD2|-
TGTGCCAGCAGCCAAGATCAGGGACTAGCGCTACAGCAGTACTTC
CASSQDQGLALQQYF
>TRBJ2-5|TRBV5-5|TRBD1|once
TGTGCCAGCAGCACCAGGGGGCCGGGAGAGACCCAGTACTTC
CASSTRGPGETQYF
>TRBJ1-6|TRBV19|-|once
TGTGCCAGTAGTATAGTGGGGGCGAGCTCCTATAATTCACCCCTCCACTTT
CASSIVGASSYNSPLHF
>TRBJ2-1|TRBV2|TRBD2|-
TGTGCCATTCTGATGGGACTAGCGGCCGATGAGCAGTTCTTC
CAILMGLAADEQFF
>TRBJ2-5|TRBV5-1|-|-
TGCGCCAGCTCCGCCCTCCTAGCGCCCCAAGAGACCCAGTACTTC
CASSALLAPQETQYF
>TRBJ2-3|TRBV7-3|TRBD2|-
TGTGCCAGCAGCTTGAAAGCGGGAGGTGATACGCAGTATTTT
CASSLKAGGDTQYF
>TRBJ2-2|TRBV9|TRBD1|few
TGTGCCAGCAGCGCCGGCCAGGGGGCGAGCGGGGAGCTGTTTTTT
CASSAGQGASGELFF
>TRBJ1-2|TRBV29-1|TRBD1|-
TGCAGCGTTGAAAGGACAGGGCGAGGCTACACCTTC
CSVERTGRGYTF
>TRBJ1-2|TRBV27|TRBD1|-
TGTGCCAGCAGAGCGACAGGGGCCAACTATGGCTACACCTTC
CASRATGANYGYTF
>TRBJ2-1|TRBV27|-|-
TGTGCCAGCAGCCTTAACAATGAGCAGTTCTTC
CASSLNNEQFF
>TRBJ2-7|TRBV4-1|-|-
TGCGCCAGCAGCCGGTATAACTTCAGGGGGGAGGTTTACGAGCAGTACTTC
CASSRYNFRGEVYEQYF
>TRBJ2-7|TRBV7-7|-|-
TGTGCTAGCAGCTTAAACGCTATGCGGGCAGACGAGCAGTACTTC
CASSLNAMRADEQYF
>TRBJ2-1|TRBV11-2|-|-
TGTGCCAGCAGCTTACAGGGTTTCGGTGAGCAGTTCTTC
CASSLQGFGEQFF
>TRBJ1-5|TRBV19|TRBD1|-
TGTGCCAGTACCCAGGGGGCGAGCAATCAGCCCCAGCATTTT
CASTQGASNQPQHF
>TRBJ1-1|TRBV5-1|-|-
TGCGCCAGCAGCCTAAACTGGGACATTGAAGCTTTCTTT
CASSLNWDIEAFF
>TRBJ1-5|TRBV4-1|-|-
TGCGCCAGCAGCCAAGATGCGGGGGGCAGTCAGCCCCAGCATTTT
CASSQDAGGSQPQHF
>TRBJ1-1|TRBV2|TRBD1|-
TGTGCCAGCACTAGACAGGGGGAAGGCCACTGGGGAGCTTTCTTT
CASTRQGEGHWGAFF